Each of the 32 T cell receptor beta chains below was sequenced from the same sample in a study of blood T cell repertoires in COVID-19. Using immunoSEQ multiplex PCR, the repertoire was profiled, and TCRdb retains in-frame clones only, with some absent. This table holds around 200,000 clones, roughly 85% found once. The sample comprised PBMCs or T cells enriched from blood (not recorded which). The receptors shown here come from a woman aged 40 to 50 with acute COVID-19.

The chain joins TRBV6-5 to TRBJ1-1; 10 nucleotides line up with TRBD1. After removal of 4 bases from V and 6 bases from J, the junction contained 2 bases not matched to a gene. This CDR3 spans 13 amino acids. CDR1 and CDR2 (germline): MNHEY, SVGAGI. This chain's CDR3 is CASSSGQGAEAFF. The CDR3 coding sequence is TGTGCCAGCAGTTCCGGACAGGGGGCTGAAGCTTTCTTT.

This chain joins TRBV21-1 and TRBJ2-2; the D call TRBD1 from the table was never checked on the DNA. TRBV21-1 is designated a pseudogene. The CDR3 has 16 amino acids. The DNA for the CDR3 is TGTGCCAGCAGCAAACCCACAACAGGGGGTTCTGGGGAGCTGTTTTTT. Translated, it gives CASSKPTTGGSGELFF.

This clone was observed a single time. The CDR3 DNA sequence: TGCGCCAGCAGCCAAGGAGGGGGTCTCGATCAGCCCCAGCATTTT. Its protein product is CASSQGGGLDQPQHF. The chain links TRBV4-1 to TRBJ1-5; the D gene is possibly TRBD1 (6 bases). The CDR3 sequence is 15 residues long. CDR1 and CDR2 from the germline V gene are MGHRA and YSYEKL. With 1 base removed from V and 5 bases from J, the gap between germline ends came to 12 bases.

The sample holds a few counts of this clone. The chain's CDR3 is CASSHPPTRTDTEAFF. CDR3 nucleotides: TGCGCCAGCAGCCATCCGCCAACGCGGACTGACACTGAAGCTTTCTTT. The chain employs TRBV4-1 and TRBJ1-1; D unresolved. Per the germline V gene, CDR1 is MGHRA and CDR2 is YSYEKL. This CDR3 region has 16 residues. Trimming took off 3 bases at V and 3 bases at J, with 17 bases between the two ends.

The chain links TRBV6-2 or TRBV6-3 to TRBJ2-3; 14 bases align to TRBD2. The germline V gene encodes CDR1 MNHEY and CDR2 SVGEGT. Trimming removed 6 bases from V and 8 bases from J; junction bases left unmatched: 13. The CDR3 is made up of 17 amino acids. The CDR3 loop is CASSPGTSGGVRGTQYF. The CDR3 bases are TGTGCCAGCAGCCCTGGGACTAGCGGGGGCGTTCGGGGTACGCAGTATTTT.

J is TRBJ1-3 and V is TRBV30; TRBD1 might be the D (6 bases). The length of the CDR3 is 14 residues. Trimming removed 2 bases from V and 4 bases from J, with 12 bases in between. Germline CDR1 GTSNPN, CDR2 SVGIG (reference sequence). The CDR3 coding sequence is TGTGCCTGGAGTCGGGACACTGGAGGAAACACCATATATTTT. Translated: CAWSRDTGGNTIYF.

The chain uses TRBV3-1 (or the pseudogene TRBV3-2) and TRBJ2-1; 11 nucleotides line up with TRBD1. Germline V gives CDR1 LGHDT, CDR2 YNNKEL (reference sequence). The CDR3 runs to 15 residues. The ends lost 4 bases at V and 8 bases at J; junction bases unmatched: 7. The CDR3 sequence is CASSPGTGGRDEQFF. The CDR3 nucleotides read TGTGCCAGCAGCCCCGGGACAGGGGGTCGGGATGAGCAGTTCTTC.

The sample holds a few counts of this clone. V and J are TRBV7-2 and TRBJ1-1; 9 bases line up with TRBD1. Germline V lookup: CDR1 SGHTA, CDR2 FQGNSA. The CDR3 loop spans 14 amino acids. V lost 0 bases, J lost 6 bases, and 2 bases stayed unmatched. The CDR3 DNA sequence: TGTGCCAGCAGCTTAGCGACAGGGGGAGCTGAAGCTTTCTTT. This gives the protein CASSLATGGAEAFF.

This clone has only a few counts. This chain uses TRBV2 with TRBJ1-1; possible D gene TRBD1, 6 bases. Germline CDR1 reads SNHLY; CDR2 reads FYNNEI. The germline V and J ends were trimmed by 6 bases and 4 bases, with 15 bases remaining between them. The CDR3 runs 14 residues. The CDR3 sequence: CASRVPGELTEAFF. CDR3 coding DNA: TGTGCCAGCAGAGTACCAGGGGAGCTCACTGAAGCTTTCTTT.

The chain has TRBV5-8 and TRBJ2-3; 7 bases are a match to TRBD1. The V and J ends lost 6 bases and 3 bases, in that order; junction bases with no gene match: 16. Germline V gene lookup returns CDR1 SGHTS and CDR2 YDEGEE. This CDR3 region has 17 residues. CDR3 nucleotide sequence: TGTGCCAGCAAGCTTCCAGGGGGTCGGGCCTGGACAGATACGCAGTATTTT. Encoded protein: CASKLPGGRAWTDTQYF.

J is TRBJ1-2 and V is TRBV7-9, with D possibly being TRBD1 (5 bases). The CDR3 has 15 residues. V shed 4 bases and J shed 2 bases, with 14 bases lying between them. Germline CDR1 and CDR2: SEHNR and FQNEAQ (reference sequence). CDR3 amino acids: CASSSPGLLNYGYTF. The CDR3 DNA reads as TGTGCCAGCAGCTCGCCGGGACTTTTAAACTATGGCTACACCTTC.

The V and J genes are TRBV14 and TRBJ2-7, with TRBD1 matching over 8 bases. The CDR3 consists of 15 residues. After removal of 4 bases from V and 0 bases from J, the junction contained 5 bases not matched to a gene. The V gene's germline CDR1 is SGHDN and CDR2 FVKESK. The CDR3 reads CASSPQGANSYEQYF. CDR3 DNA: TGTGCCAGCAGCCCTCAGGGGGCTAACTCCTACGAGCAGTACTTC.

The chain combines TRBV18 with TRBJ2-1, with D hard to call. Germline values: CDR1 KGHSH, CDR2 LQKENI. V lost 4 bases and J 0 bases, leaving 22 bases between the germline ends. The CDR3 sequence is 19 residues long. The CDR3 DNA reads as TGTGCCAGCTCACTGACGAGGCAACCCACTCTGAGCTCCTACAATGAGCAGTTCTTC. Protein sequence: CASSLTRQPTLSSYNEQFF.

J is TRBJ1-1 and V is TRBV4-3; D is uncertain. Germline CDR1 reads LGHNA; CDR2 reads YSLEER. This CDR3 has 15 amino acids. Trimming shortened V by 0 bases and J by 5 bases, and 13 bases separated the two germline ends. The CDR3 loop is CASSQDSRTRTEAFF. The CDR3 bases are TGCGCCAGCAGCCAAGATAGTAGAACGAGGACTGAAGCTTTCTTT.

CDR3 protein: CASTQTKDNLRAFF. CDR3 nucleotide sequence: TGTGCCAGCACTCAAACGAAGGACAATTTAAGAGCTTTCTTT. The chain couples TRBV7-2 to TRBJ1-1, with D perhaps TRBD1 (5 bases). V lost 7 bases and J lost 10, with 22 bases in between. Germline V gene lookup returns CDR1 SGHTA and CDR2 FQGNSA. The CDR3 has 14 amino acids.

This clone has a handful of counts. The chain is built from TRBV7-2 and TRBJ1-5; 9 positions match TRBD1. The J segment lost 16 bases and the V segment lost 4 bases, leaving 8 bases of the junction unmatched. There are 12 residues in the CDR3. Germline CDR1 and CDR2: SGHTA and FQGNSA. CDR3 residues: CASSWPGQGVHF. The CDR3 DNA sequence: TGTGCCAGCAGCTGGCCGGGACAGGGTGTTCATTTT.

This clone showed up just once. V and J are TRBV25-1 and TRBJ1-1; weak D call: TRBD1 (5 bases). CDR3 length: 13 amino acids. Germline CDR1 reads MGHDK; CDR2 reads SYGVNS. V gave up 7 bases and J gave up 2 bases, with 11 bases separating them. CDR3 protein: CASTQQENTEAFF. The CDR3 region has the DNA TGTGCCAGCACTCAACAGGAAAACACTGAAGCTTTCTTT. The full variable domain, with the rest looked up from reference TRBV25-1 and TRBJ1-1, is EADIYQTPRYLVIGTGKKITLECSQTMGHDKMYWYQQDPGMELHLIHYSYGVNSTEKGDLSSESTVSRIRTEHFPLTLESARPSHTSQYLCASTQQENTEAFFGQGTRLTVV.

The chain joins TRBV19 to TRBJ1-2; 8 nucleotides align to TRBD1. The CDR3 consists of 19 residues. From germline, CDR1 is LNHDA and CDR2 SQIVND (reference sequence). V lost 3 bases and J lost 2; bases outside the gene matches: 17. In DNA, the CDR3 is TGTGCCAGTAGTATTGCCTTCTCCCGGACAGGGTACTTCAACTATGGCTACACCTTC. It translates to CASSIAFSRTGYFNYGYTF.

The CDR3 DNA reads TGTGCCAGTAGTACCCCAGGGGCAAATCAGCCCCAGCATTTT. Amino acids: CASSTPGANQPQHF. The chain combines TRBV19 with TRBJ1-5, with D tentatively TRBD1 (6 bases). The V and J ends lost 4 bases and 4 bases respectively, with 11 bases between them. The CDR3 contains 14 residues. Germline lookup yields CDR1 LNHDA and CDR2 SQIVND (reference sequence).

The chain is built from TRBV18 and TRBJ1-1, with a weak D call TRBD1 (5 bases). This CDR3 comprises 14 residues. Between the trimmed V and J ends, which lost 4 bases and 1 base, there was a span of 10 bases. Germline V gives CDR1 KGHSH, CDR2 LQKENI. DNA of the CDR3: TGTGCCAGCTCACGAGACAGAAAGAACACTGAAGCTTTCTTT. Translating it yields CASSRDRKNTEAFF.

The rearrangement uses TRBV10-3 and TRBJ2-7; 7 nucleotides agree with TRBD1. The CDR3 has 16 residues. The germline gives CDR1 ENHRY, CDR2 SYGVKD. The ends lost 4 bases at V and 0 bases at J; junction bases unmatched: 9. CDR3 coding DNA: TGTGCCATCAGTGTCTTTAGGGACAGCAACTCCTACGAGCAGTACTTC. It specifies CAISVFRDSNSYEQYF.

The rearrangement uses TRBV29-1 and TRBJ2-5; the match to TRBD2 covers 7 bases. V was pared by 4 bases and J by 5 bases, with 13 bases of the junction left unmatched. The V gene's germline CDR1 is SQVTM and CDR2 ANQGSEA. There are 15 residues in the CDR3. The CDR3 DNA reads TGCAGCGTTGGGGGGGAGGGGCAGATTTCGGAGACCCAGTACTTC. Encoded protein: CSVGGEGQISETQYF.

V is TRBV28 and J is TRBJ1-2; D ambiguous. The length of the CDR3 is 13 residues. Germline CDR1 is MDHEN and CDR2 is SYDVKM. V shed 4 bases and J shed 8 bases, with 14 bases lying between them. In DNA form, the CDR3 reads TGTGCCAGCAGTTCCGAAAGAGTTGAGGGCTACACCTTC. Protein: CASSSERVEGYTF.

This sequence joins TRBV5-6 and TRBJ2-3; 8 bases are shared with TRBD2. J lost 3 bases, V lost 3 bases, and 9 bases had no gene match. Looked up from germline, CDR1 is SGHDT and CDR2 is YYEEEE. The CDR3 is made up of 16 amino acids. In DNA form, the CDR3 reads TGTGCCAGCAGCTCCCGCCGCCAGCGGGGGACAGATACGCAGTATTTT. This codes for CASSSRRQRGTDTQYF.

The chain joins TRBV10-1 to TRBJ1-2, with 7 bases aligning to TRBD1. Germline V lookup: CDR1 WNHNN, CDR2 SYGVQD (reference sequence). This CDR3 is built from 13 residues. The ends lost 2 bases at V and 4 bases at J; junction bases unmatched: 1. The CDR3 sequence is CASSEDRAYGYTF. Here the CDR3 DNA reads TGCGCCAGCAGTGAGGACAGGGCCTATGGCTACACCTTC.

The chain couples TRBV9 to TRBJ1-6; D gene unclear. Germline CDR1 reads SGDLS; CDR2 reads YYNGEE. The ends were cut back, 3 bases at V and 0 bases at J, with 7 bases in the middle. There are 15 residues in the CDR3. The CDR3 sequence: CASSGESSYNSPLHF. CDR3 coding DNA: TGTGCCAGCAGCGGAGAGAGCTCCTATAATTCACCCCTCCACTTT. The entire variable domain, with the rest obtained from reference TRBV9 and TRBJ1-6, is as follows: DSGVTQTPKHLITATGQRVTLRCSPRSGDLSVYWYQQSLDQGLQFLIQYYNGEERAKGNILERFSAQQFPDLHSELNLSSLELGDSALYFCASSGESSYNSPLHFGNGTRLTVT.

This chain connects TRBV2 to TRBJ2-1, with TRBD2 as a possible D gene (5 bases). Trimming cost V 6 bases and J 9 bases, with 12 bases left between them. This CDR3 contains 12 residues. The germline V gene has CDR1 SNHLY and CDR2 FYNNEI. This chain's CDR3 is CASREVGSEQFF. In DNA form, the CDR3 reads TGTGCCAGCAGAGAGGTTGGGAGTGAGCAGTTCTTC.

The genes are TRBV3-1 (or the pseudogene TRBV3-2) and TRBJ1-1; TRBD1 agrees at 9 bases. CDR1 and CDR2 from the germline V gene are LGHDT and YNNKEL (reference sequence). The CDR3 contains 16 residues. V lost 4 bases and J lost 1; bases outside the gene matches: 7. CDR3 loop: CASSRDRVGQNTEAFF. DNA for the CDR3: TGTGCCAGCAGCCGGGACAGGGTAGGACAGAACACTGAAGCTTTCTTT.

The genes are TRBV19 and TRBJ1-1; 8 bases are a match to TRBD1. J gave up 0 bases and V 3 bases, and 3 bases lay outside the gene matches. CDR1 is LNHDA and CDR2 is SQIVND in the germline V gene (reference sequence). This CDR3 comprises 15 residues. The CDR3 coding sequence is TGTGCCAGTAGTATGGGGACAGGCATGAACACTGAAGCTTTCTTT. Protein sequence: CASSMGTGMNTEAFF.

J is TRBJ2-2 and V is TRBV24-1; 8 positions match TRBD2. Germline V lookup: CDR1 KGHDR, CDR2 SFDVKD. Losses at the gene ends were 0 bases for V and 1 base for J; bases not matched to a gene: 6. This CDR3 has 18 residues. CDR3 sequence (DNA): TGTGCCACCAGTGATTTGAGGGCGGGGGGCAGGAACACCGGGGAGCTGTTTTTT. Translation gives CATSDLRAGGRNTGELFF.

This clone was seen more than once but under ten times. The chain carries TRBV18 and TRBJ1-2, with a weak D call TRBD1 (5 bases). This CDR3 contains 14 residues. V shed 2 bases and J shed 7 bases, with 14 bases lying between them. Germline CDR1 is KGHSH and CDR2 is LQKENI. The DNA for the CDR3 is TGTGCCAGCTCACCAAGGAGGGGCACACTTGGCTACACCTTC. Translating gives CASSPRRGTLGYTF.

The chain uses TRBV25-1 and TRBJ1-2; D unclear. The CDR3 has 11 amino acids. The germline V and J ends were trimmed by 8 bases and 8 bases, with 12 bases remaining between them. CDR1 MGHDK and CDR2 SYGVNS come from the germline V gene. The CDR3 DNA reads TGTGCCAGCGGGAGTTCTTGGGGCTACACCTTC. Protein: CASGSSWGYTF.